Each of the 20 T cell receptor beta chains below was sequenced from the same sample in a study of technical replicates of blood from a handful of donors. Generated by immunoSEQ multiplex PCR, the TCRdb table keeps only in-frame clones and is missing some. In the table there are 75,000 to 90,000 clones, roughly 91% of which are singletons. The specimen was T cells isolated from PBMCs. The source of these receptors is a human donor in good health.

The chain employs TRBV2 and TRBJ1-1, with D uncertain. Germline CDR1 is SNHLY and CDR2 is FYNNEI. There are 13 residues in the CDR3. V lost 10 bases to trimming and J lost 4 bases, with 16 bases between them. Here the CDR3 reads CATTPPRGTEAFF. The CDR3 nucleotides are TGTGCCACCACACCACCACGGGGCACTGAAGCTTTCTTT.

The V and J genes are TRBV4-3 and TRBJ2-6; D unresolved. Deletions cut 3 bases from V and 1 base from J, with 16 bases between. Germline V CDR1 and CDR2: LGHNA, YSLEER. This CDR3 region has 18 residues. In DNA form, the CDR3 reads TGCGCCAGCAGCCATAGCCCCTATAGCCTTTCTGGGGCCAACGTCCTGACTTTC. Encoded protein: CASSHSPYSLSGANVLTF.

This clone was detected only once. The CDR3 sequence: CSVDQGDTEAFF. CDR3 coding DNA: TGCAGCGTTGATCAGGGGGACACTGAAGCTTTCTTT. This chain uses TRBV29-1 with TRBJ1-1; 7 nucleotides match TRBD1. Looked up from germline, CDR1 is SQVTM and CDR2 is ANQGSEA. CDR3 length: 12 residues. The V gene end was trimmed by 3 bases and the J gene end by 3 bases; junction bases not matched to a gene: 1.

The chain links TRBV28 to TRBJ2-3, with TRBD1 matching over 11 bases. The germline CDR1 and CDR2 sequences are MDHEN and SYDVKM. Germline trimming cut 6 bases from V and 5 bases from J; bases unmatched to any gene: 13. The CDR3 runs 17 residues. CDR3 sequence reads: CASRRAGGQGAGDTQYF. CDR3 DNA: TGTGCCAGCAGGAGGGCAGGAGGACAGGGGGCTGGAGATACGCAGTATTTT.

The V call is TRBV6-5, the J call TRBJ2-2; the match to TRBD1 covers 10 bases. Germline V gene data show CDR1 as MNHEY and CDR2 as SVGAGI. V lost 10 bases and J lost 4; bases outside the gene matches: 9. The CDR3 runs to 15 residues. The CDR3 protein is CATHWTGGTTGELFF. CDR3 nucleotide sequence: TGTGCCACCCACTGGACAGGGGGGACCACCGGGGAGCTGTTTTTT.

Regarding this clone: At one end, the junction sequence differs from germline, possibly due to a read error. The chain joins TRBV5-1 to TRBJ1-5; possibly TRBD1 for D (6 bases). Germline V gene lookup returns CDR1 SGHRS and CDR2 YFSETQ. This CDR3 region has 15 residues. The CDR3 loop is CASSLETGLNQPQHF. DNA of the CDR3: TGCGCCAGCAGTTTGGAGACAGGTCTCAATCAGCCCCAGCATTTT.

The rearrangement joins TRBV29-1 to TRBJ2-1; unclear D gene. Per germline, CDR1 SQVTM and CDR2 ANQGSEA. CDR3 length: 11 amino acids. The V end was cut by 6 bases, the J end by 7 bases, with 10 bases between. CDR3 amino acids: CSVEKLNEQFF. The CDR3 region has the DNA TGCAGCGTCGAAAAGCTTAATGAGCAGTTCTTC.

The rearrangement joins TRBV6-5 to TRBJ1-1; tentative D call: TRBD1 (6 bases). The CDR3 totals 14 residues. Between the trimmed V and J ends, which lost 0 bases and 4 bases, there was a span of 9 bases. The germline gives CDR1 MNHEY, CDR2 SVGAGI. The CDR3 bases are TGTGCCAGCAGTTACTCTCTAGGGGGCACTGAAGCTTTCTTT. This sequence encodes CASSYSLGGTEAFF.

The rearrangement uses TRBV28 and TRBJ2-7; D perhaps matches TRBD2 (6 bases). Trimming took 8 bases from V and 7 from J, leaving 15 bases between them. The CDR3 covers 12 residues. Germline V gives CDR1 MDHEN, CDR2 SYDVKM. CDR3 in amino acids: CASGRGSGEQYF. CDR3 nucleotides: TGTGCCAGCGGCCGGGGGAGTGGGGAGCAGTACTTC. Full variable domain (outside the CDR3, taken from reference TRBV28 and TRBJ2-7): DVKVTQSSRYLVKRTGEKVFLECVQDMDHENMFWYRQDPGLGLRLIYFSYDVKMKEKGDIPEGYSVSREKKERFSLILESASTNQTSMYLCASGRGSGEQYFGPGTRLTVT.

This sequence joins TRBV6-1 and TRBJ1-2, with D possibly matching TRBD1 (6 bases). The CDR3 consists of 16 residues. V lost 2 bases to trimming and J lost 4 bases, with 17 bases between them. CDR1 is MNHNS, CDR2 SASEGT, per germline. The CDR3 sequence: CASSEYRQAAAYGYTF. In DNA form, the CDR3 reads TGTGCCAGCAGTGAATATAGACAGGCCGCAGCCTATGGCTACACCTTC.

V is TRBV11-3 and J is TRBJ2-7, with TRBD1 identical over 8 bases. V was clipped by 5 bases and J by 2 bases; unmatched bases: 8. This CDR3 has 15 amino acids. Germline assignment: CDR1 SGHNT and CDR2 YENEEA. The CDR3 region is CASSQTGAFPYEQYF. CDR3 sequence (DNA): TGTGCCAGCAGCCAGACAGGGGCATTCCCCTACGAGCAGTACTTC.

The chain joins TRBV5-1 to TRBJ2-3, with TRBD1 identical over 9 bases. Trimming removed 0 bases from V and 2 bases from J; junction bases left unmatched: 10. Germline V gives CDR1 SGHRS, CDR2 YFSETQ. This CDR3 region has 18 residues. CDR3 nucleotides: TGCGCCAGCAGCTTGGGCACAGGGGGCGCCGCTTCCACAGATACGCAGTATTTT. Residues: CASSLGTGGAASTDTQYF.

The sample holds one count of this clone. This chain connects TRBV5-1 to TRBJ1-1; D remains ambiguous. Trimming left V 0 bases short and J 3 bases short, with 9 bases between. This CDR3 comprises 14 residues. The germline V gene has CDR1 SGHRS and CDR2 YFSETQ. This CDR3 is CASSLATGYTEAFF. The CDR3 coding sequence is TGCGCCAGCAGCTTGGCTACGGGATACACTGAAGCTTTCTTT. Full variable domain (missing parts from reference TRBV5-1 and TRBJ1-1): KAGVTQTPRYLIKTRGQQVTLSCSPISGHRSVSWYQQTPGQGLQFLFEYFSETQRNKGNFPGRFSGRQFSNSRSEMNVSTLELGDSALYLCASSLATGYTEAFFGQGTRLTVV.

V gene TRBV11-2 combines with J gene TRBJ1-5; D is possibly TRBD1 (5 bases). CDR3 size: 15 residues. Trimming pared 5 bases from V and 1 base from J, leaving 12 bases between. Germline V gene sequence: CDR1 SGHAT, CDR2 FQNNGV. The CDR3 spells CASSPMGGSNQPQHF. As DNA, the CDR3 is TGTGCCAGCAGCCCAATGGGGGGAAGCAATCAGCCCCAGCATTTT.

The rearrangement joins TRBV6-5 to TRBJ2-7; 10 bases agree with TRBD2. Unmatched junction bases numbered 1, after V lost 2 bases and J lost 3 bases. Germline lookup yields CDR1 MNHEY and CDR2 SVGAGI. The CDR3 consists of 14 residues. In DNA form, the CDR3 reads TGTGCCAGCAGTTACCAGCGGGAGGGCTACGAGCAGTACTTC. Encoded protein: CASSYQREGYEQYF.

The chain employs TRBV6-5 and TRBJ2-7; 14 bases line up with TRBD2. Germline V gene data show CDR1 as MNHEY and CDR2 as SVGAGI. Trimming cost V 0 bases and J 4 bases; bases outside gene matches: 2. The CDR3 extends over 16 amino acids. The CDR3 region is CASSYSTSGRGYEQYF. The CDR3 DNA follows: TGTGCCAGCAGTTACTCGACTAGCGGGAGGGGGTACGAGCAGTACTTC.

The V call is TRBV7-9, the J call TRBJ2-7, with 7 bases fitting TRBD2. This CDR3 spans 17 amino acids. V was clipped by 5 bases and J by 1 base; unmatched bases: 14. Germline CDR1 reads SEHNR; CDR2 reads FQNEAQ (reference sequence). CDR3: CASSPPGPGLPSYEQYF. The CDR3 coding sequence is TGTGCCAGCAGCCCTCCTGGCCCGGGACTACCTTCCTACGAGCAGTACTTC.

The chain recombines TRBV5-1 with TRBJ2-1; 9 nucleotides align to TRBD2. CDR1 is SGHRS, CDR2 YFSETQ, per germline. This CDR3 is built from 15 residues. With 0 bases clipped from V and 5 bases from J, the junction kept 3 bases outside the gene matches. CDR3 sequence: CASSLGLAGNNEQFF. For the CDR3, the DNA is TGCGCCAGCAGCTTGGGGCTAGCGGGAAACAATGAGCAGTTCTTC.

The chain carries TRBV7-3 and TRBJ2-2, with TRBD1 identical over 9 bases. The CDR3 runs to 17 residues. Germline V gene sequence: CDR1 SGHTA, CDR2 FQGTGA. Unmatched junction bases numbered 9, after V lost 5 bases and J lost 2 bases. CDR3 loop: CASSTPTGQGNTGELFF. For the CDR3, the DNA is TGTGCCAGCAGCACCCCCACGGGACAGGGAAACACCGGGGAGCTGTTTTTT.

V is TRBV10-3 and J is TRBJ2-7; D perhaps matches TRBD1 (5 bases). V lost 2 bases and J lost 7, with 18 bases in between. The CDR3 has 15 residues. Germline V gene lookup returns CDR1 ENHRY and CDR2 SYGVKD. CDR3 sequence (DNA): TGTGCCATCAGTGAGCGATTTATGGGGCTTGGGGAGCAGTACTTC. Its translation: CAISERFMGLGEQYF.